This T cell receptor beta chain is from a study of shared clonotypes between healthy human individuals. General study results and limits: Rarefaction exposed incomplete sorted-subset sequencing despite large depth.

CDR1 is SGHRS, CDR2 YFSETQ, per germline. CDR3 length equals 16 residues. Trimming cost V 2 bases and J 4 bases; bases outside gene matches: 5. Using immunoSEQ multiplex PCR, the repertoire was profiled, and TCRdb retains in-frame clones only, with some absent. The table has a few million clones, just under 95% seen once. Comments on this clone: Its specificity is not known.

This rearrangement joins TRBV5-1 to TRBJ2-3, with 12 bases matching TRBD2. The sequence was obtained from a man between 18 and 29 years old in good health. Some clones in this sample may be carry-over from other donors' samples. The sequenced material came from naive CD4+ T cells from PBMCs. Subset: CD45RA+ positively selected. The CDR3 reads CASSFGASGRADTQYF. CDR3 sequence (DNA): TGCGCCAGCAGCTTTGGGGCTAGCGGGAGGGCAGATACGCAGTATTTT.